This record concerns one T cell receptor (beta chain) sequence. The antigen it recognizes is unknown. There are no base qualities to consult, and no much larger clone falls within one base. The source of the sample is a study of shared clonotypes between healthy human individuals (dated by TCRdb to about 2020). Describing the broader study: The cohort comprised a couple of women and a few men aged 18 to 49 years. For each donor, three plates each were used for CD4 naive and CD4 memory, two plates were used for CD8 naive, and one plate was used for CD8 memory. The study deeply sequenced blood TCR repertoires of several healthy adults to estimate repertoire size and the extent of clonotype sharing between individuals. Libraries were prepared and TCR repertoires were sequenced by different laboratories using diverse techniques, in order to increase sequencing depth and limit assay-specific biases. Leukapheresis yielded between about 0.9 and 10 billion PBMCs per donor. Points the paper makes about the study in general: Estimated clonotype richness was generally larger for naive than for memory subsets. Based on pairwise subsampling, the degree of clonotype sharing among donors was expected to be affected by sequencing depth. Higher generation probabilities were observed for clonotypes shared by all four sorted-subset donors than for non-shared clonotypes. Sampling was limited to blood, and TCR repertoires in tissue likely differ from TCR repertoires in blood. Even with the large sequencing depth, rarefaction of the sorted-subset datasets indicated that sequencing was incomplete. Across a handful of donors, 5% to 6% of naive CD4, roughly 3.4% of naive CD8, about 2% of memory CD4, and 0.4% of memory CD8 clonotypes were shared. Because the study included a small number of donors, the genetic and exposure-history diversity represented was limited.

The CDR3 starts with the cysteine, ends with the phenylalanine, and has 15 residues. Of all the DNA, just the CDR3 is kept, 45 bases in frame from base 1. The germline V gene encodes CDR1 MNHEY and CDR2 SMNVEV (reference sequence). At the junction V is shortened by 7 bases and J by 0 bases, with 10 bases in between. Using the deep immunoSEQ assay, multiplex PCR amplified TCR CDR3 regions from genomic DNA. Extracted genomic DNA from each cell subset was distributed evenly across all wells of several immunoSEQ 96-well plates, and each plate was treated as a replicate. Each replicate PCR for sorted subsets received about 180 ng genomic DNA, equal to roughly 33,000 T cell genomes. The purified libraries were quantified using a Qubit 3.0 fluorometer, sized with a Bioanalyzer 2100, and then quantified again using the KAPA Library Quantification kit. Every immunoSEQ 96-well plate was sequenced on a separate single-read 150-cycle Illumina NextSeq 550 flow cell. On the study's bioinformatics: The immunoSEQ output contained only junctional sequences without quality scores, so filtering could not match that applied to full-length reads. Sequences were annotated with PyIR, a Python wrapper for IgBLAST v1.9, and V/J genes and CDR3 were assigned using IMGT germline references. Reads with weak V/J assignments (E-value above 1e-6), missing CDR3, stop codons, out-of-frame junctions, or ambiguous translated residues were removed. V3J clonotypes were defined as sequences sharing an identical inferred V gene, J gene, and CDR3 amino acid sequence. The percentage overlap between two repertoires was calculated by dividing the number of shared unique clonotypes by the size of the smaller repertoire. Richness of each repertoire was evaluated using RTK rarefaction, the Chao1 estimator, and Recon v2.1 estimates of unobserved clonotypes. OLGA was used to compute generation probabilities for all TCRbeta clonotypes that the gDNA method yielded from a handful of donors. TCRdb took over this immuneACCESS table, retaining in-frame rearrangements with V and J assigned. Such tables are incomplete; in checked studies, under half of the missing clones stem from an unresolved V gene, and the remainder is unexplained. D and trimming come from the DNA, and the V and J calls and clone size come from that table. The sample data list under 1,100,000 clones, and approximately 72% of these were observed just once. Of the sample, 1.2% to 1.5% falls within the top ten clones.

The donors were healthy, HIV-negative adults with no recently reported acute infections or vaccinations. All donors were Caucasian adults living in Nashville, Tennessee, USA. CD4+ T cells were enriched by magnetic negative selection, after which naive cells were positively selected on CD45RA and the negative fraction was taken as the memory subset. After blood collection by leukapheresis, PBMCs were isolated using Ficoll-Histopaque density gradient centrifugation and then cryopreserved in the vapor phase of liquid nitrogen. Purity and quantity of every magnetically sorted T cell population were checked by analytical flow cytometry. From each sorted fraction, genomic DNA was isolated and quantified by UV absorbance on a Nanodrop 2000c.

The material sequenced was memory CD4+ T cells sorted from blood. The cell subset or site tag for this specimen amounts to: CD45RA-negative fraction. The rearranged chain carries TRBV27 and TRBJ1-6; no D segment can be confidently identified. The receptor was derived from a man younger than 35 in good health. The bases are TGTGCCAGCAAGTCCCAGAGCTCCTATAATTCACCCCTCCACTTT. Its translation reads: CASKSQSSYNSPLHF.